These 24 T cell receptor beta chains were sequenced from one sample in a study of cytotoxic CD8 clonotypes in ibrutinib-treated CLL. TCRdb's table, derived via immunoSEQ multiplex PCR, lists solely in-frame clones and lacks some. Of about 140,000 clones in the sample, approximately 77% were seen once. The sequencing used PBMCs, collected after 12 months of ibrutinib treatment. The receptor source for this set is a human donor with chronic lymphocytic leukemia.

The rearrangement uses TRBV9 and TRBJ2-2; 8 bases line up with TRBD2. Germline CDR1 SGDLS, CDR2 YYNGEE. The trim removed 0 bases at V and 1 base at J, leaving 11 bases unmatched. This CDR3 spans 19 amino acids. The CDR3 reads CASSVALHRGTRNTGELFF. The CDR3 DNA follows: TGTGCCAGCAGCGTAGCGCTCCACCGGGGGACTAGGAACACCGGGGAGCTGTTTTTT.

This chain joins TRBV27 and TRBJ2-7; 7 nucleotides align to TRBD1. In germline, CDR1 is MNHEY, CDR2 SMNVEV (reference sequence). V lost 8 bases and J lost 4; bases outside the gene matches: 11. This CDR3 has 14 residues. The CDR3 bases are TGTGCCAGCCGTAGACAGGGTGGGGATTACGAGCAGTACTTC. Translated, it gives CASRRQGGDYEQYF.

V gene TRBV4-1 combines with J gene TRBJ2-2, with D hard to call. Trimming took 0 bases from V and 4 from J, leaving 9 bases between them. Per the germline V gene, CDR1 is MGHRA and CDR2 is YSYEKL. The CDR3 runs to 15 residues. The CDR3 loop reads CASSQEPISTGELFF. The CDR3 DNA reads as TGCGCCAGCAGCCAAGAACCCATTAGCACCGGGGAGCTGTTTTTT.

The chain combines TRBV28 with TRBJ2-3; D may be TRBD2 (6 bases). V lost 5 bases and J 2 bases, leaving 14 bases between the germline ends. The CDR3 sequence is 15 residues long. Germline V gene lookup returns CDR1 MDHEN and CDR2 SYDVKM. The CDR3 coding sequence is TGTGCCAGCAGTCCCTTGGAGGGGCTCACAGATACGCAGTATTTT. This translates into CASSPLEGLTDTQYF. Using reference TRBV28 and TRBJ2-3 for the parts outside the CDR3, the full variable domain is DVKVTQSSRYLVKRTGEKVFLECVQDMDHENMFWYRQDPGLGLRLIYFSYDVKMKEKGDIPEGYSVSREKKERFSLILESASTNQTSMYLCASSPLEGLTDTQYFGPGTRLTVL.

This clone came up a few times. The rearrangement uses TRBV27 and TRBJ2-1, with D unclear. This CDR3 has 15 amino acids. Germline V gene lookup returns CDR1 MNHEY and CDR2 SMNVEV (reference sequence). Trimming left V 5 bases short and J 0 bases short, with 11 bases between. The CDR3: CASSRSALSYNEQFF. The CDR3 DNA is TGTGCCAGCAGTCGAAGCGCCCTCTCCTACAATGAGCAGTTCTTC.

The chain has TRBV18 and TRBJ1-5; no clear D. The germline gives CDR1 KGHSH, CDR2 LQKENI. The ends were cut back, 3 bases at V and 4 bases at J, with 7 bases in the middle. This CDR3 contains 13 residues. The CDR3 sequence: CASSPGLNQPQHF. CDR3 DNA: TGTGCCAGCTCACCCGGACTAAATCAGCCCCAGCATTTT.

The J gene is TRBJ2-3, the V gene TRBV9; no reliable D call. V shed 4 bases and J shed 0 bases, with 12 bases lying between them. Per the germline V gene, CDR1 is SGDLS and CDR2 is YYNGEE. The CDR3 covers 15 residues. CDR3 bases: TGTGCCAGCAGCCCGGCCCGGAGTAGCACAGATACGCAGTATTTT. Translated: CASSPARSSTDTQYF. Complete variable domain (other parts from reference TRBV9 and TRBJ2-3): DSGVTQTPKHLITATGQRVTLRCSPRSGDLSVYWYQQSLDQGLQFLIQYYNGEERAKGNILERFSAQQFPDLHSELNLSSLELGDSALYFCASSPARSSTDTQYFGPGTRLTVL.

The gene calls are TRBV28 and TRBJ1-3; D call uncertain. CDR3 length: 16 amino acids. Looked up from germline, CDR1 is MDHEN and CDR2 is SYDVKM. V was trimmed by 2 bases and J by 0 bases, leaving 11 bases between them. CDR3 sequence (DNA): TGTGCCAGCAGTTTAACCTTACCCTTCTCTGGAAACACCATATATTTT. Translation: CASSLTLPFSGNTIYF.

The chain couples TRBV5-1 to TRBJ2-1, with D maybe TRBD2 (6 bases). V gave up 3 bases and J gave up 6 bases, with 19 bases separating them. Germline-derived CDR1 and CDR2 are SGHRS and YFSETQ. The CDR3 has 16 residues. DNA for the CDR3: TGCGCCAGCAGCTCTACTTTGGGGGGATCAAGCAATGAGCAGTTCTTC. Its protein product is CASSSTLGGSSNEQFF.

CDR3 region: CASSLQGYTGELFF. The CDR3 region has the DNA TGTGCCAGCAGCCTTCAGGGGTACACCGGGGAGCTGTTTTTT. V and J are TRBV11-3 and TRBJ2-2, with TRBD1 as a possible D gene (6 bases). CDR1 and CDR2 (germline): SGHNT, YENEEA. CDR3 length: 14 amino acids. Trimming left V 5 bases short and J 3 bases short, with 10 bases between.

The chain has TRBV28 and TRBJ2-3, with 8 bases that match TRBD1. Germline V lookup: CDR1 MDHEN, CDR2 SYDVKM. The CDR3 covers 14 residues. Unmatched junction bases numbered 3, after V lost 6 bases and J lost 1 base. Here the CDR3 reads CASRLTGGTDTQYF. DNA of the CDR3: TGTGCCAGCAGGCTGACAGGGGGCACAGATACGCAGTATTTT.

J is TRBJ2-1 and V is TRBV4-3; 9 nucleotides line up with TRBD1. Germline V gives CDR1 LGHNA, CDR2 YSLEER. The ends lost 1 base at V and 5 bases at J; junction bases unmatched: 9. This CDR3 region has 17 residues. The CDR3 spells CASSQAVWGQGNNEQFF. CDR3 coding DNA: TGCGCCAGCAGCCAAGCGGTCTGGGGACAGGGAAACAATGAGCAGTTCTTC.

The gene calls are TRBV7-6 and TRBJ2-1, with 10 bases that match TRBD1. Germline CDR1 SGHVS, CDR2 FNYEAQ. V dropped 3 bases and J dropped 8; count of bases not matched to a gene: 4. The CDR3 runs 14 residues. As DNA, the CDR3 is TGTGCCAGCAGCTTCCGGGACAGGGGCCATGAGCAGTTCTTC. Translation: CASSFRDRGHEQFF.

V is TRBV2 and J is TRBJ2-1; 9 bases are shared with TRBD2. Germline trimming cut 7 bases from V and 9 bases from J; bases unmatched to any gene: 13. This CDR3 is 15 amino acids long. Germline CDR1 SNHLY, CDR2 FYNNEI. The CDR3 DNA is TGTGCCAGCACCGAAGACGGGACTAGCTCCAGTGAGCAGTTCTTC. Amino acid sequence: CASTEDGTSSSEQFF.

This clone was seen a few times. The genes are TRBV29-1 and TRBJ2-2; D gene ambiguous. Trimming shortened V by 8 bases and J by 6 bases, and 4 bases separated the two germline ends. Germline V gives CDR1 SQVTM, CDR2 ANQGSEA. This CDR3 is built from 9 residues. The CDR3 sequence is CSRPGELFF. DNA for the CDR3: TGCAGCCGGCCCGGGGAGCTGTTTTTT.

The genes are TRBV5-1 and TRBJ1-4, with a weak D call TRBD1 (5 bases). This CDR3 contains 16 residues. V gave up 4 bases and J gave up 0 bases, with 13 bases separating them. Germline CDR1 is SGHRS and CDR2 is YFSETQ. The CDR3 DNA reads as TGCGCCAGCAGCCGTTCACCGGGGGCAACTAATGAAAAACTGTTTTTT. Translated: CASSRSPGATNEKLFF.

The chain couples TRBV9 to TRBJ1-2; a possible D gene is TRBD1 (5 bases). Trimming cost V 4 bases and J 6 bases, with 7 bases left between them. The CDR3 loop spans 11 amino acids. CDR1 is SGDLS and CDR2 is YYNGEE in the germline V gene. The CDR3 DNA reads as TGTGCCAGCAGCAGGGGAAATGGCTACACCTTC. This gives the protein CASSRGNGYTF.

This sequence joins TRBV4-2 and TRBJ2-1; D may be TRBD1 (6 bases). The V gene's germline CDR1 is LGHNA and CDR2 YNFKEQ. This CDR3 comprises 14 residues. The V and J ends lost 3 bases and 5 bases respectively, with 11 bases between them. The CDR3 bases are TGTGCCAGCAGCCAGGGACACCCGAACAATGAGCAGTTCTTC. It yields the protein CASSQGHPNNEQFF.

The chain has TRBV6-5 and TRBJ1-6, with D possibly TRBD1 on 5 matching bases. The CDR3 is made up of 12 amino acids. V gave up 10 bases and J gave up 8 bases, with 12 bases separating them. Germline CDR1 reads MNHEY; CDR2 reads SVGAGI. DNA for the CDR3: TGTGCCACCAGGACGGGACATTCACCCCTCCACTTT. Translating it yields CATRTGHSPLHF.

This sequence joins TRBV5-6 and TRBJ1-2; D not resolved. In germline, CDR1 is SGHDT, CDR2 YYEEEE. Trimming left V 4 bases short and J 3 bases short, with 13 bases between. This CDR3 region has 14 residues. CDR3 nucleotide sequence: TGTGCCAGCAGCCTTCCCACGGCTTACTATGGCTACACCTTC. This sequence encodes CASSLPTAYYGYTF.

The V and J genes are TRBV27 and TRBJ1-5; D is unresolved. Germline lookup yields CDR1 MNHEY and CDR2 SMNVEV (reference sequence). V shed 8 bases and J shed 0 bases, with 14 bases lying between them. The CDR3 runs 15 residues. CDR3: CASSSGIYSNQPQHF. The CDR3, as DNA: TGTGCCAGCTCCAGCGGAATCTATAGCAATCAGCCCCAGCATTTT.

The V gene is TRBV25-1, the J gene TRBJ1-3, with D possibly being TRBD1 (5 bases). V shed 1 base and J shed 4 bases, with 11 bases lying between them. There are 15 residues in the CDR3. Germline lookup yields CDR1 MGHDK and CDR2 SYGVNS. CDR3 region: CASSELGGSGNTIYF. The DNA of the CDR3 is TGTGCCAGCAGTGAATTGGGGGGGTCCGGAAACACCATATATTTT.

The chain has TRBV19 and TRBJ2-7; D possibly corresponds to TRBD2 (6 bases). Trimming took off 5 bases at V and 7 bases at J, with 18 bases between the two ends. Per germline, CDR1 LNHDA and CDR2 SQIVND (reference sequence). The CDR3 is 14 residues long. The CDR3 here is CASSALLSGGEQYF. The CDR3 DNA reads as TGTGCCAGTAGTGCCCTCTTGTCAGGAGGGGAGCAGTACTTC.

This clone was seen a few times. This chain uses TRBV18 with TRBJ2-7, with D maybe TRBD1 (6 bases). Germline lookup yields CDR1 KGHSH and CDR2 LQKENI. The CDR3 extends over 15 amino acids. Trimming took 3 bases from V and 6 from J, leaving 18 bases between them. CDR3 loop: CASSPGTGLTSEQYF. CDR3 nucleotide sequence: TGTGCCAGCTCACCGGGTACAGGGTTGACCTCCGAGCAGTACTTC.